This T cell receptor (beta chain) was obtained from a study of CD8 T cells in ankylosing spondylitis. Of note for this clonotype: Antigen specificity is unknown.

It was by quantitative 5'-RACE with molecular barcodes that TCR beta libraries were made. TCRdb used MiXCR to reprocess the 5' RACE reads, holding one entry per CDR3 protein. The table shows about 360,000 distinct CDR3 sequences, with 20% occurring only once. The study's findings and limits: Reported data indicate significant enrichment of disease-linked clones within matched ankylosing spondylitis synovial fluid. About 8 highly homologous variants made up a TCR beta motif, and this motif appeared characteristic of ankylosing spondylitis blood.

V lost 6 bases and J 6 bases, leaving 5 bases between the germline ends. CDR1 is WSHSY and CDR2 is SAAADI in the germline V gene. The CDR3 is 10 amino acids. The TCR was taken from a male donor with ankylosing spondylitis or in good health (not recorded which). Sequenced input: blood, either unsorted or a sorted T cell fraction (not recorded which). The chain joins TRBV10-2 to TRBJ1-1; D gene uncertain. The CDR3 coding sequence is TGCGCCAGCAGGGGGTCTGAAGCTTTCTTT. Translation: CASRGSEAFF.